This T cell receptor beta chain came from a study of T cells expressing NK-cell markers. At the level of the study: Seven HCMV-seropositive donors and one seronegative donor made up the eight sequenced donors.

TCRdb reanalyzed the 5' RACE reads and collapses them to one entry per CDR3 protein, without DNA. The table for this sample gives 300,000 to 450,000 distinct CDR3 sequences. With regard to this clonotype: The target antigen is unknown.

Points from the study as a whole: Whether expanded NKG2C-expressing T cell clones recognize HCMV is unknown.

The V gene's germline CDR1 is MNHNS and CDR2 SASEGT. The CDR3 spans 17 residues. Sequenced sample: blood T cells: a sorted CD56 or NKG2C T cell subset, CD4+ or CD8+ T cells, or bulk PBMC T cells (not recorded which). This clonotype was obtained from a man aged 18 to 69 in good health. The rearrangement joins TRBV6-1 to TRBJ2-2; TCRdb lists TRBD1, though no DNA is available to test this call. CDR3 sequence: CASRILLTGANTGELFF.